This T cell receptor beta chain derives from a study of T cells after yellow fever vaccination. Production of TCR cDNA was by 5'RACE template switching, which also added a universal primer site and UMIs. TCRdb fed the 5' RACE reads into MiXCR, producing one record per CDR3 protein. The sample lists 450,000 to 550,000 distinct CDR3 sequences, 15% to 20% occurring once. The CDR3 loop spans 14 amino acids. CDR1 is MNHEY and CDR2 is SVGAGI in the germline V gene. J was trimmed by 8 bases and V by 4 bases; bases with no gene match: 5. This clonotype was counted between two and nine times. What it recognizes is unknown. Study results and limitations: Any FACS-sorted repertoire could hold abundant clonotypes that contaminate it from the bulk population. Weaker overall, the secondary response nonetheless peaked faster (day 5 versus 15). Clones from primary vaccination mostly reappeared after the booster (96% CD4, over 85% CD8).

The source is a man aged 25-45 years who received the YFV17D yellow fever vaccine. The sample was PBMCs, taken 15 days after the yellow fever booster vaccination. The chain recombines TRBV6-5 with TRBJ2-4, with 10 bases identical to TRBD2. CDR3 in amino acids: CASSSTLAGDIQYF. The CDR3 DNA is TGTGCCAGCAGTTCCACGCTAGCGGGAGACATTCAGTACTTC.